A selection of T cell receptor beta chains follows, all from one sample in a study of T cell changes during pregnancy in multiple sclerosis. Repertoires were generated with immunoSEQ multiplex PCR, while TCRdb's copy carries only in-frame clones and drops some. The sample shows about 59,000 clones, about 90% of them seen only once. The specimen was peripheral blood, collected in the second trimester of pregnancy. The receptors shown here come from a female donor in good health, enrolled as a control in a pregnancy study. CDR3s include the opening cysteine and the closing phenylalanine or tryptophan. The D gene is left open where the match is weak. Some rows mark clone size as missing; the rest say once, few, many or name a class of expanded clone.

cdr3_length	clone_size	v_call	d_call	j_call	cdr3_nt	cdr3_aa
14	NA	TRBV5-1	TRBD1	TRBJ2-7	TGCGCCAGCAGACGGGACAGGAACTCCTACGAGCAGTACTTC	CASRRDRNSYEQYF
17	NA	TRBV19	TRBD2	TRBJ2-3	TGTGCCAGTAGTATAGGGACTACTAGCGGGGGGACAGATACGCAGTATTTT	CASSIGTTSGGTDTQYF
15	once	TRBV29-1	TRBD1	TRBJ2-7	TGCAGCGTGGCTCTAGGGACAGGGGGCTCGTACGAGCAGTACTTC	CSVALGTGGSYEQYF
15	NA	TRBV7-9	TRBD2	TRBJ2-1	TGTGCCAGCAGCTTAGGACTAGCGGGATGGAATGAGCAGTTCTTC	CASSLGLAGWNEQFF
11	NA	TRBV28	NA	TRBJ2-2	TGTGCAACGGGATACACCGGGGAGCTGTTTTTT	CATGYTGELFF
13	NA	TRBV19	NA	TRBJ1-1	TGTGCCAGTAGTATGACGGGAGCAGCTGAAGCTTTCTTT	CASSMTGAAEAFF
13	NA	TRBV30	TRBD1	TRBJ1-5	TGTGCCTGGGGGACAGGGGTCGGTCAGCCCCAGCATTTT	CAWGTGVGQPQHF
14	NA	TRBV28	TRBD2	TRBJ2-5	TGTGCCAGCCGGACTAGCGGGAGTCAAGAGACCCAGTACTTC	CASRTSGSQETQYF
15	NA	TRBV7-9	NA	TRBJ1-4	TGTGCCAGCAGCTCAGGAAGGGGGGGCGGTGAAAAACTGTTTTTT	CASSSGRGGGEKLFF
11	NA	TRBV20-1	NA	TRBJ1-1	TGCAGTCCTGGGGGCGCGGCTGAAGCTTTCTTT	CSPGGAAEAFF
14	NA	TRBV7-9	NA	TRBJ1-4	TGTGCCAGCAGGACCGGGACAAAAAATGAAAAACTGTTTTTT	CASRTGTKNEKLFF
16	NA	TRBV5-5	NA	TRBJ2-7	TGTGCCAGCAGCTTTGGCTGGTCAAGCGTCGTCCACGAGCAGTACTTC	CASSFGWSSVVHEQYF
15	NA	TRBV7-8	NA	TRBJ1-2	TGTGCCAGCAGCTCCCAGGGGCTGCTCTACTATGGCTACACCTTC	CASSSQGLLYYGYTF
13	NA	TRBV11-3	NA	TRBJ2-2	TGTGCCAGCGGATTAAGGGGCACCGGGGAGCTGTTTTTT	CASGLRGTGELFF
16	NA	TRBV11-2	NA	TRBJ2-2	TGTGCCAGCAGCTTAGATCCACGCAGGAACACCGGGGAGCTGTTTTTT	CASSLDPRRNTGELFF
15	NA	TRBV7-2	NA	TRBJ2-1	TGTGCCAGCAGCTCCTATAGCGGCTCCTACAATGAGCAGTTCTTC	CASSSYSGSYNEQFF